Given below is one TCR beta chain in context. The antigen remains undetermined. The CDR3 runs to 16 residues. Germline V lookup: CDR1 SGHVS, CDR2 FQNEAQ. Between the trimmed V and J ends, which lost 5 bases and 0 bases, there was a span of 11 bases. Sequenced by immunoSEQ multiplex PCR; TCRdb stores in-frame clones only, minus some. The sample lists about 42,000 clones, about 91% seen once, with 20% to 30% in the top ten. These data originate in a study of T cell responses to AZD1222 COVID-19 vaccine. Notes on the study in general: Regions 160-218 and 743-854 dominated among vaccine-associated CD4 TCRs spanning spike. The donors showed a predominance of white British ancestry and of females, with possible underestimation of clonal diversity.

The J gene is TRBJ1-6, the V gene TRBV7-8; tentatively, D is TRBD1 (5 bases). The sample consisted of peripheral blood, taken 28 days after the second AZD1222 dose. The TCR comes from an adult who received the AZD1222 COVID-19 vaccine. The CDR3 bases are TGTGCCAGCAGCCTTGGGACGGACTCCTATAATTCACCCCTCCACTTT. Amino acid sequence: CASSLGTDSYNSPLHF. The full variable domain, completed using reference TRBV7-8 and TRBJ1-6, is GAGVSQSPRYKVAKRGQDVALRCDPISGHVSLFWYQQALGQGPEFLTYFQNEAQLDKSGLPSDRFFAERPEGSVSTLKIQRTQQEDSAVYLCASSLGTDSYNSPLHFGNGTRLTVT.